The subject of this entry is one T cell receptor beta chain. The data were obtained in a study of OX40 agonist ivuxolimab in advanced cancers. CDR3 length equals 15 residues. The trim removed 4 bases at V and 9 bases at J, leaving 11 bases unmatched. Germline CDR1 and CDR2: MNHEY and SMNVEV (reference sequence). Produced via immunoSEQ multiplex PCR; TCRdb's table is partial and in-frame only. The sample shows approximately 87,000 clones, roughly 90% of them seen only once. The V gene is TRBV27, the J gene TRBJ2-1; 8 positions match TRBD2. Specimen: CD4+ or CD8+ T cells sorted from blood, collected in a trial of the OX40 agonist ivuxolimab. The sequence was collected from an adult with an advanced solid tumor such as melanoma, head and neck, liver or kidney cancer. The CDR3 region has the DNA TGTGCCAGCAGTTCCGCCGGGACTAGTAATCGTGAGCAGTTCTTC. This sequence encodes CASSSAGTSNREQFF.